One sample yielded the 9 T cell receptor beta chains listed below, sequenced in a study of blood T cell repertoires in COVID-19. Sequencing was performed with immunoSEQ multiplex PCR; in TCRdb, only in-frame clones are kept and a portion is missing. The table records a few hundred thousand clones, about 86% of them present only once. Sequenced input: peripheral blood. Receptor source: a man between 18 and 29 years old with active or convalescent COVID-19.

The chain carries TRBV28 and TRBJ2-1, with D perhaps TRBD2 (6 bases). Germline lookup yields CDR1 MDHEN and CDR2 SYDVKM. Trimming took off 5 bases at V and 2 bases at J, with 22 bases between the two ends. This CDR3 has 18 residues. The CDR3 nucleotides are TGTGCCAGCAGTCCCCCCCCTTTCGCTGGCGGGACCTACAATGAGCAGTTCTTC. Protein product: CASSPPPFAGGTYNEQFF.

This clone came up a few times. This CDR3 is also generated by other DNA sequences in the sample. V is TRBV12-3 or TRBV12-4 and J is TRBJ2-7; tentative D call: TRBD2 (6 bases). The CDR3 is made up of 12 amino acids. The ends were cut back, 1 base at V and 7 bases at J, with 8 bases in the middle. In nucleotides, the CDR3 is TGTGCCAGCAGTTTAGTGGGGGGAGAGCAGTACTTC. It codes for CASSLVGGEQYF.

The chain couples TRBV12-5 to TRBJ1-5; TRBD1 aligns across 7 bases. The CDR3 runs 15 residues. The ends lost 2 bases at V and 1 base at J; junction bases unmatched: 2. Germline V gene lookup returns CDR1 LGHNT and CDR2 FRNRAP. The CDR3 DNA follows: TGTGCTAGTGGTTTGTGGACAGGCAGCAATCAGCCCCAGCATTTT. Translation: CASGLWTGSNQPQHF.

The V and J genes are TRBV9 and TRBJ2-3; 10 bases agree with TRBD2. Germline loops: CDR1 SGDLS, CDR2 YYNGEE. V shed 4 bases, J shed 3 bases, and the junction held 11 bases outside the gene matches. CDR3 length: 17 amino acids. CDR3 sequence reads: CASSPGASGSRTDTQYF. In DNA, the CDR3 is TGTGCCAGCAGCCCAGGGGCTAGCGGGAGTAGGACAGATACGCAGTATTTT.

This chain joins TRBV12-3 or TRBV12-4 and TRBJ1-2; D is ambiguous. The ends were cut back, 6 bases at V and 8 bases at J, with 10 bases in the middle. The CDR3 has 11 amino acids. The CDR3 loop reads CASSLGWGYTF. The CDR3 nucleotides are TGTGCCAGCAGCCTCGGGTGGGGCTACACCTTC.

V usage is TRBV6-4 and J usage is TRBJ2-3, with 13 bases lining up with TRBD2. Germline loops: CDR1 MRHNA, CDR2 SNTAGT. V lost 6 bases to trimming and J lost 11 bases; unmatched junction nucleotides: 8. The CDR3 length is 14 residues. The CDR3 spells CASRAGTSGTKQYF. In DNA, the CDR3 is TGTGCCAGCAGGGCAGGGACTAGCGGGACCAAGCAGTATTTT.

The V gene is TRBV5-1, the J gene TRBJ2-5; 8 nucleotides align to TRBD1. Germline lookup yields CDR1 SGHRS and CDR2 YFSETQ. J was trimmed by 2 bases and V by 1 base; bases with no gene match: 4. This CDR3 spans 15 amino acids. The chain's CDR3 is CASSLRQGAQETQYF. Written as DNA, the CDR3 is TGCGCCAGCAGCTTGCGGCAGGGGGCTCAAGAGACCCAGTACTTC. Full variable domain (rest looked up from reference TRBV5-1 and TRBJ2-5): KAGVTQTPRYLIKTRGQQVTLSCSPISGHRSVSWYQQTPGQGLQFLFEYFSETQRNKGNFPGRFSGRQFSNSRSEMNVSTLELGDSALYLCASSLRQGAQETQYFGPGTRLLVL.

This clone was seen only once. The rearrangement joins TRBV7-9 to TRBJ1-1, with 7 positions matching TRBD1. CDR1 SEHNR and CDR2 FQNEAQ come from the germline V gene (reference sequence). This CDR3 has 14 residues. V lost 0 bases, J lost 8 bases, and 6 bases stayed unmatched. This chain's CDR3 is CASSLAWDRGEAFF. CDR3 DNA: TGTGCCAGCAGCTTAGCTTGGGACAGAGGAGAAGCTTTCTTT.

The chain has TRBV30 and TRBJ2-1; D uncertain. Trimming left V 4 bases short and J 5 bases short, with 9 bases between. The CDR3 has 12 amino acids. The germline gives CDR1 GTSNPN, CDR2 SVGIG (reference sequence). CDR3 in DNA: TGTGCCTGGAATTATATCCACAATGAGCAGTTCTTC. This encodes CAWNYIHNEQFF.